This T cell receptor beta chain was documented in a study of OX40 agonist ivuxolimab in advanced cancers. Study in general: Previous treatment with anti-PD-1, anti-PD-L1 or anti-CTLA-4 therapy was allowed; about 40% had received some.

Per germline, CDR1 GTSNPN and CDR2 SVGIG (reference sequence). The V end was cut by 1 base, the J end by 10 bases, with 10 bases between. The CDR3 totals 11 residues. Excluded were patients having autoimmune disease history or systemic immunosuppression. The repertoire was sequenced with immunoSEQ multiplex PCR; TCRdb's copy has only in-frame clones and lacks some. The top ten hold approximately 0.49% of the sample, which has about 61,000 clones, about four fifths seen once. This specimen was CD4+ or CD8+ T cells sorted from blood, taken in a trial of the OX40 agonist ivuxolimab. The chain links TRBV30 to TRBJ1-2; D possibly corresponds to TRBD1 (6 bases). The receptor was isolated from an adult with an advanced solid tumor such as melanoma, head and neck, liver or kidney cancer. CDR3 bases: TGTGCCTGGAGTGGAGGGGGGCCCTACACCTTC. Translation: CAWSGGGPYTF.